This TCR beta chain was sequenced during a study of response to subunit inactivated influenza vaccine. Study-wide results and caveats: The authors suggested that every seasonal influenza vaccination recruits few new T cells.

The CDR3 consists of 13 residues. Trimming removed 4 bases at V and 8 bases at J, with 12 bases between. Germline CDR1 MDHEN, CDR2 SYDVKM. Via MiXCR, TCRdb re-called the RT-PCR reads, giving one row per CDR3 protein. The repertoire includes about 610,000 distinct CDR3 sequences, about 14% of them detected once, and approximately 10% sits in the top ten. On this clonotype itself: Its antigen is undetermined.

The gene calls are TRBV28 and TRBJ2-1; D gene ambiguous. This TCR was sampled from a man aged 50 or older who received an inactivated influenza vaccine. Sequences were derived from PBMCs from blood, sampled 11 to 12 days after vaccination. CDR3 sequence (DNA): TGTGCCAGCAGTTCCCCGCCAGTGGATGAGCAGTTCTTC. Its translation is CASSSPPVDEQFF. The variable domain in full, with the rest retrieved from reference TRBV28 and TRBJ2-1, is DVKVTQSSRYLVKRTGEKVFLECVQDMDHENMFWYRQDPGLGLRLIYFSYDVKMKEKGDIPEGYSVSREKKERFSLILESASTNQTSMYLCASSSPPVDEQFFGPGTRLTVL.